Shown below are 14 T cell receptor beta chains from a single sample sequenced in a study of T cells in women clearing cervical HPV infection. TCRdb's table, derived via immunoSEQ multiplex PCR, lists solely in-frame clones and lacks some. Here the sample table reports 35,000 to 45,000 clones. The sequencing input was blood buffy coat. Receptor source: a woman aged 18 to 69 with a cervical HPV16 infection that either progressed to CIN3+ or cleared (not recorded which).

Concerning this clone itself: The CDR3 extends 3 residues past the end of the read, so its final part is completed from the germline J gene. The gene calls are TRBV18 and TRBJ1-4; 7 nucleotides align to TRBD1. Losses at the gene ends were 3 bases for V and 7 bases for J; bases not matched to a gene: 2. The germline CDR1 and CDR2 sequences are KGHSH and LQKENI. The CDR3 has 13 residues. The CDR3 here is CASSPQGGEKLFF. CDR3 bases read: TGTGCCAGCTCACCTCAGGGGGGTGAAAAA.

About this clone: The CDR3 end is not reached by the read, which stops 3 residues before it; the germline J gene fills it in. The rearrangement links TRBV7-6 to TRBJ2-2; the match to TRBD2 covers 8 bases. CDR1 is SGHVS and CDR2 is FNYEAQ in the germline V gene. CDR3 size: 18 residues. J was trimmed by 5 bases and V by 4 bases; bases with no gene match: 15. CDR3 DNA (partial): TGTGCCAGCAGCTCCTTTCTGAGAGCGGGAGCGGGGACCGGGGAG. Amino acid sequence: CASSSFLRAGAGTGE. The entire CDR3 protein reads CASSSFLRAGAGTGELFF.

The part of the CDR3 DNA that was read is TGTGCCAGCAGTGAATTCAGGGGGCAATCAGATACC. It encodes CASSEFRGQSDT. In full, the CDR3 reads CASSEFRGQSDTYTF. This chain joins TRBV6-1 and TRBJ1-2; 8 bases are a match to TRBD1. The DNA ends 3 residues before the CDR3 does, and the rest of the CDR3 is filled in from the germline J gene. The CDR3 loop spans 15 amino acids. CDR1 is MNHNS, CDR2 SASEGT, per germline.

A remark on this clone: The sequence runs out 3 residues before the end of the CDR3; the remainder is reconstructed from the germline J gene. The V gene is TRBV4-2, the J gene TRBJ2-7, with 9 bases matching TRBD2. The CDR3 totals 15 residues. The germline V gene encodes CDR1 LGHNA and CDR2 YNFKEQ. Germline trimming cut 4 bases from V and 5 bases from J; bases unmatched to any gene: 9. CDR3 bases read: TGTGCCAGCAGCCCACCCGGGACTAGCATGAACGAG. Its translation is CASSPPGTSMNE. In full, the CDR3 is CASSPPGTSMNEQYF.

The CDR3 spells CSARDTGGTEAFF. The part of the CDR3 DNA that was read is TGCAGTGCTAGAGATACGGGGGGCACTGAA. The chain has TRBV20-1 and TRBJ1-1, with D maybe TRBD1 (5 bases). The DNA ends 3 residues before the CDR3 does, and the rest of the CDR3 is filled in from the germline J gene. Trimming took 0 bases from V and 4 from J, leaving 9 bases between them. Germline CDR1 and CDR2: DFQATT and SNEGSKA (reference sequence). The CDR3 length is 13 residues.

Comment on this clone: Sequencing ends 3 residues short of the CDR3 end; the germline J gene provides the rest. The rearrangement joins TRBV7-2 to TRBJ1-2; no definite D call. The V gene's germline CDR1 is SGHTA and CDR2 FQGNSA. The CDR3 extends over 14 amino acids. The covered CDR3 bases are TGTGCCAGCGGACCCACTAGCGGAAGAAATGAC. Its protein product is CASGPTSGRND. The complete CDR3 sequence is CASGPTSGRNDYTF.

Note on this clone: The read falls 3 residues short of the CDR3 end, and the missing part is taken from the germline J gene. The V call is TRBV19, the J call TRBJ1-1; 9 bases fit TRBD1. There are 15 residues in the CDR3. CDR1 and CDR2 from the germline V gene are LNHDA and SQIVND (reference sequence). The CDR3 sequence: CASSTGTGTYNEAFF. The part of the CDR3 DNA that was read is TGTGCCAGTAGTACCGGGACAGGGACTTACAATGAG. The full variable domain, completed using reference TRBV19 and TRBJ1-1, is DGGITQSPKYLFRKEGQNVTLSCEQNLNHDAMYWYRQDPGQGLRLIYYSQIVNDFQKGDIAEGYSVSREKKESFPLTVTSAQKNPTAFYLCASSTGTGTYNEAFFGQGTRLTVV.

This clone is medium-sized by frequency. Read sequence stops 3 residues before the CDR3 end, and the germline J gene provides the missing end. The V call is TRBV19, the J call TRBJ2-2, with 8 bases lining up with TRBD2. Germline V CDR1 and CDR2: LNHDA, SQIVND (reference sequence). CDR3 size: 17 residues. J was trimmed by 6 bases and V by 5 bases; bases with no gene match: 14. The CDR3 here is CASSPGLSGSLSGELFF. The sequenced CDR3 bases are TGTGCCAGTAGTCCTGGTTTGAGCGGGAGTCTGTCCGGGGAG.

About this clone itself: Coverage ceases 3 residues before the CDR3 finishes, and the germline J gene fills in the end. This rearrangement joins TRBV18 to TRBJ1-5; possible D gene TRBD1, 6 bases. The germline V gene has CDR1 KGHSH and CDR2 LQKENI. This CDR3 region has 19 residues. The CDR3 sequence: CASSPIARRGTSGTDPQHF. The covered CDR3 bases are TGTGCCAGCTCACCAATCGCCAGGAGGGGGACTAGCGGCACAGATCCC.

Concerning this clone itself: The read finishes 3 residues shy of the CDR3 end, and the germline J gene is used to complete it. This chain links TRBV30 with TRBJ2-3, with 13 bases matching TRBD2. Trimming at V came to 5 bases and at J to 5 bases, leaving 7 bases not matched to a gene. The CDR3 is made up of 15 amino acids. Germline values: CDR1 GTSNPN, CDR2 SVGIG (reference sequence). The CDR3 protein is CAWSQLAGGGDTQYF. The DNA read from the CDR3 is TGTGCCTGGTCGCAACTAGCGGGAGGGGGAGATACG.

With regard to this clone: Read coverage stops 3 residues before the CDR3 terminus; the germline J gene supplies the remainder. The V call is TRBV27, the J call TRBJ2-7; the D gene is possibly TRBD1 (6 bases). The CDR3 loop spans 15 amino acids. Germline values: CDR1 MNHEY, CDR2 SMNVEV (reference sequence). V gave up 6 bases and J gave up 0 bases, with 15 bases separating them. The CDR3 DNA, read in part, is TGTGCCAGCAGCCCACACCGGGACATCTCCTACGAG. Translation gives CASSPHRDISYE. The complete CDR3 reads CASSPHRDISYEQYF.

Concerning this clone itself: The read finishes 3 residues shy of the CDR3 end, and the germline J gene is used to complete it. This sequence joins TRBV20-1 and TRBJ2-3; D assignment may be TRBD1 or TRBD2 (5 bases each). This CDR3 region has 14 residues. The V gene's germline CDR1 is DFQATT and CDR2 SNEGSKA (reference sequence). Here the CDR3 reads CSARMRGFNQPQYF. The sequenced CDR3 bases are TGCAGTGCTAGAATGAGGGGATTCAATCAGCCG.

A word on this clone: The sequenced fragment ends 3 residues before the CDR3 boundary, so the rest is inferred from the germline J gene. The chain is built from TRBV11-2 and TRBJ2-5, with no clear D. The CDR3 has 11 amino acids. V was trimmed by 5 bases and J by 4 bases, leaving 5 bases between them. From germline, CDR1 is SGHAT and CDR2 FQNNGV. The CDR3 is CASSLGETQYF. The CDR3 bases that were read are TGTGCCAGCAGCCTCGGAGAGACC.

Partial CDR3 DNA: TGCAGTGCTAGTTTGGTTCGACAGTCTAGCACAGATACG. It specifies CSASLVRQSSTDT. The CDR3 as a whole reads CSASLVRQSSTDTQYF. The rearrangement joins TRBV20-1 to TRBJ2-3; TRBD1 might be the D (5 bases). Read sequence stops 3 residues before the CDR3 end, and the germline J gene provides the missing end. Trimming took off 3 bases at V and 0 bases at J, with 16 bases between the two ends. The CDR3 consists of 16 residues. Germline CDR1 reads DFQATT; CDR2 reads SNEGSKA (reference sequence).